This T cell receptor beta chain derives from a study of beta chain features in type 1 diabetes. Points from the study as a whole: Shorter TCRB CDR3s, moderately but significantly so, marked every one of the four CD4+ subsets in Type 1 diabetes patients.

Purity exceeding 95% was reached by all sorted populations. The entirety of the isolated RNA underwent reverse transcription, so expressed TCRB transcripts were sequenced. Profiled with immunoSEQ multiplex PCR; TCRdb holds only in-frame clones, not every one. The table has 200,000 to 300,000 clones, around 26% seen once. This clone was observed a handful of times. Its cognate antigen is unknown. V gave up 0 bases and J gave up 5 bases, with 15 bases separating them. Germline loops: CDR1 SGHDT, CDR2 YYEEEE. This CDR3 is 16 amino acids long. The clonotype comes from a young man in good health. Sequencing was performed on central memory CD4+ T cells from blood. The chain has TRBV5-6 and TRBJ2-1; the D is unclear. CDR3 residues: CASSLGPLLGNNEQFF. The CDR3 bases are TGTGCCAGCAGCTTGGGACCGCTCCTTGGAAACAATGAGCAGTTCTTC.